This passage covers 20 T cell receptor beta chains from one sample sequenced in a study of brain T cells in children with intractable seizures. The repertoire was sequenced with immunoSEQ multiplex PCR; TCRdb's copy has only in-frame clones and lacks some. The sample lists tens of thousands of clones; around 94% were seen once. Sequencing used peripheral blood, obtained at surgery. The receptor set was obtained from a boy aged 10-17 years with focal cortical dysplasia and intractable seizures.

This chain joins TRBV5-5 and TRBJ2-3; D unresolved. The CDR3 extends over 15 amino acids. The V gene lost 0 bases and the J gene lost 0 bases, with 8 bases spanning the gap. Germline V lookup: CDR1 SGHKS, CDR2 YYEKEE (reference sequence). The CDR3, as DNA: TGTGCCAGCAGCTTGGGAAAACCTAGCACAGATACGCAGTATTTT. Translation gives CASSLGKPSTDTQYF.

This chain connects TRBV29-1 to TRBJ2-1; 8 nucleotides align to TRBD2. This CDR3 has 15 residues. Per the germline V gene, CDR1 is SQVTM and CDR2 is ANQGSEA. Trimming removed 8 bases from V and 7 bases from J; junction bases left unmatched: 16. CDR3 DNA: TGCAGCCAAATCGGAGGGCTAGCGGGTGGGAATGAGCAGTTCTTC. Translating it yields CSQIGGLAGGNEQFF.

The chain uses TRBV2 and TRBJ2-1; 7 nucleotides agree with TRBD2. CDR3 length equals 14 residues. Germline values: CDR1 SNHLY, CDR2 FYNNEI. Trimming removed 8 bases from V and 6 bases from J; junction bases left unmatched: 10. This CDR3 reads CASGGEGQFNEQFF. As DNA, the CDR3 is TGTGCCAGCGGGGGGGAGGGTCAATTCAATGAGCAGTTCTTC.

The rearrangement joins TRBV18 to TRBJ2-1, with D possibly TRBD2 on 5 matching bases. The V gene lost 3 bases and the J gene lost 8 bases, with 14 bases spanning the gap. Per the germline V gene, CDR1 is KGHSH and CDR2 is LQKENI. The CDR3 has 14 amino acids. CDR3 DNA: TGTGCCAGCTCACCTGGCGAGGGATTCGATGAGCAGTTCTTC. Amino acid sequence: CASSPGEGFDEQFF. Combining the CDR3 with reference TRBV18 and TRBJ2-1 gives the whole variable domain NAGVMQNPRHLVRRRGQEARLRCSPMKGHSHVYWYRQLPEEGLKFMVYLQKENIIDESGMPKERFSAEFPKEGPSILRIQQVVRGDSAAYFCASSPGEGFDEQFFGPGTRLTVL.

The chain links TRBV7-9 to TRBJ1-2, with D unresolved. The CDR3 is 14 residues long. Germline loops: CDR1 SEHNR, CDR2 FQNEAQ (reference sequence). Between the trimmed V and J ends, which lost 2 bases and 6 bases, there was a span of 13 bases. The CDR3: CASSLNTLKNGYTF. The CDR3 DNA follows: TGTGCCAGCAGCTTAAACACCCTTAAGAATGGCTACACCTTC. Full variable domain (missing parts from reference TRBV7-9 and TRBJ1-2): DTGVSQNPRHKITKRGQNVTFRCDPISEHNRLYWYRQTLGQGPEFLTYFQNEAQLEKSRLLSDRFSAERPKGSFSTLEIQRTEQGDSAMYLCASSLNTLKNGYTFGSGTRLTVV.

The rearrangement links TRBV27 to TRBJ1-5; 7 bases are a match to TRBD1. Germline-derived CDR1 and CDR2 are MNHEY and SMNVEV (reference sequence). V gave up 6 bases and J gave up 6 bases; unmatched junction bases: 5. This CDR3 region has 13 residues. The DNA of the CDR3 is TGTGCCAGCAGGCCAGGGGGAGGTCAGCCCCAGCATTTT. Amino acid sequence: CASRPGGGQPQHF.

The V and J genes are TRBV2 and TRBJ2-7; D not certain. Germline loops: CDR1 SNHLY, CDR2 FYNNEI. Trimming stripped 6 bases from V and 5 bases from J, with 17 bases between. CDR3 length: 14 amino acids. As DNA, the CDR3 is TGTGCCAGCAGCCCCGAAACCGGCTGGGACGAGCAGTACTTC. Residues: CASSPETGWDEQYF.

The chain combines TRBV6-1 with TRBJ2-7; D may match TRBD1 or TRBD2 (7 bases each). Per germline, CDR1 MNHNS and CDR2 SASEGT. Deletions cut 2 bases from V and 4 bases from J, with 15 bases between. This CDR3 is 15 amino acids long. The CDR3 nucleotides are TGTGCCAGCAGTGAAAGCCAGGGGGGGCCTTACGAGCAGTACGTC. Residues: CASSESQGGPYEQYV.

The count of this clone is one. J is TRBJ1-1 and V is TRBV10-3, with TRBD1 as a possible D gene (5 bases). Looked up from germline, CDR1 is ENHRY and CDR2 is SYGVKD. The CDR3 totals 14 residues. Trimming removed 5 bases at V and 3 bases at J, with 13 bases between. CDR3 sequence: CAISPTGGDTEAFF. CDR3 sequence (DNA): TGTGCCATCAGTCCCACCGGGGGAGACACTGAAGCTTTCTTT.

This sequence joins TRBV7-9 and TRBJ2-7; 11 bases are a match to TRBD2. Germline V gene sequence: CDR1 SEHNR, CDR2 FQNEAQ (reference sequence). The J segment lost 5 bases and the V segment lost 9 bases, leaving 9 bases of the junction unmatched. The CDR3 spans 14 residues. The chain's CDR3 is CASPDLAGGHEQYF. The CDR3 nucleotides read TGTGCCAGTCCTGATCTAGCGGGGGGCCACGAGCAGTACTTC.

CDR3 sequence (DNA): TGCGCCAGCTCGATCAGCCGCGGGGGGCGTCCGTACGAGCAGTACTTC. Residues: CASSISRGGRPYEQYF. V is TRBV5-1 and J is TRBJ2-7; 8 bases align to TRBD2. Per the germline V gene, CDR1 is SGHRS and CDR2 is YFSETQ. The CDR3 is 16 residues long. The V segment lost 7 bases and the J segment 4 bases; nucleotides outside the gene matches: 16.

The chain is built from TRBV5-1 and TRBJ2-2; TRBD2 matches 8 bases. The CDR3 length is 15 residues. After removal of 2 bases from V and 7 bases from J, the junction contained 7 bases not matched to a gene. Looked up from germline, CDR1 is SGHRS and CDR2 is YFSETQ. CDR3 protein: CASSFLTGGHGELFF. DNA of the CDR3: TGCGCCAGCAGCTTTTTGACGGGAGGGCACGGGGAGCTGTTTTTT.

The chain has TRBV7-8 and TRBJ1-6; D ambiguous. V gave up 8 bases and J gave up 9 bases, with 14 bases separating them. The CDR3 consists of 13 residues. Germline CDR1 is SGHVS and CDR2 is FQNEAQ. CDR3 residues: CASGSGDASPLHF. The CDR3 DNA sequence: TGTGCCAGCGGGAGCGGCGATGCTTCACCCCTCCACTTT.

Here the CDR3 reads CASSADRGAKNYGYTF. Written as DNA, the CDR3 is TGTGCCAGCAGCGCAGACCGCGGGGCAAAAAACTATGGCTACACCTTC. The chain recombines TRBV14 with TRBJ1-2; D may be TRBD1 (5 bases). V was trimmed by 5 bases and J by 2 bases, leaving 18 bases between them. CDR3 length: 16 amino acids. CDR1 is SGHDN and CDR2 is FVKESK in the germline V gene.

V is TRBV7-9 and J is TRBJ1-5, with a weak D call TRBD1 (5 bases). Germline V CDR1 and CDR2: SEHNR, FQNEAQ (reference sequence). Trimming took 1 base from V and 4 from J, leaving 8 bases between them. The CDR3 extends over 14 amino acids. In DNA form, the CDR3 reads TGTGCCAGCAGCTTAGAAGGGGCTAATCAGCCCCAGCATTTT. This translates into CASSLEGANQPQHF. Looking up the rest from reference TRBV7-9 and TRBJ1-5 gives the full variable domain: DTGVSQNPRHKITKRGQNVTFRCDPISEHNRLYWYRQTLGQGPEFLTYFQNEAQLEKSRLLSDRFSAERPKGSFSTLEIQRTEQGDSAMYLCASSLEGANQPQHFGDGTRLSIL.

CDR3: CATSGILAGERDTQYF. The CDR3 DNA reads as TGTGCCACCAGTGGGATTCTAGCGGGGGAGCGAGATACGCAGTATTTT. The chain is built from TRBV24-1 and TRBJ2-3; TRBD2 matches at 10 bases. Trimming cost V 5 bases and J 5 bases; bases outside gene matches: 9. There are 16 residues in the CDR3. Germline assignment: CDR1 KGHDR and CDR2 SFDVKD.

The rearrangement joins TRBV7-8 to TRBJ2-7; no definite D call. The V gene lost 5 bases and the J gene lost 0 bases, with 11 bases spanning the gap. This CDR3 comprises 14 residues. Germline CDR1 reads SGHVS; CDR2 reads FQNEAQ. The CDR3 protein is CASSRVPFSYEQYF. DNA of the CDR3: TGTGCCAGCAGCCGTGTACCGTTCTCCTACGAGCAGTACTTC.

The rearrangement uses TRBV7-3 and TRBJ2-3; the D is unclear. The CDR3 consists of 13 residues. Germline-derived CDR1 and CDR2 are SGHTA and FQGTGA. Trimming pared 3 bases from V and 0 bases from J, leaving 4 bases between. CDR3 loop: CASSFDSTDTQYF. The CDR3 DNA reads as TGTGCCAGCAGCTTCGATAGCACAGATACGCAGTATTTT.

V usage is TRBV2 and J usage is TRBJ1-2; tentatively, D is TRBD1 (6 bases). Trimming left V 6 bases short and J 8 bases short, with 19 bases between. This CDR3 has 14 amino acids. CDR1 SNHLY and CDR2 FYNNEI come from the germline V gene. CDR3: CASRPLGTGRGYTF. The DNA of the CDR3 is TGTGCCAGCAGACCACTCGGTACAGGGAGGGGCTACACCTTC. Based on the CDR3 plus reference TRBV2 and TRBJ1-2, the full variable domain is EPEVTQTPSHQVTQMGQEVILRCVPISNHLYFYWYRQILGQKVEFLVSFYNNEISEKSEIFDDQFSVERPDGSNFTLKIRSTKLEDSAMYFCASRPLGTGRGYTFGSGTRLTVV.

The rearrangement uses TRBV5-6 and TRBJ2-1; D may match TRBD1 or TRBD2 (6 bases each). With 2 bases removed from V and 9 bases from J, the gap between germline ends came to 15 bases. This CDR3 comprises 14 residues. The germline gives CDR1 SGHDT, CDR2 YYEEEE. The CDR3 region has the DNA TGTGCCAGCAGCTTACAGGGAGGAGGAAGTGAGCAGTTCTTC. Residues: CASSLQGGGSEQFF.